This T cell receptor beta chain was observed in a study of cytomegalovirus exposure and HLA in healthy donors. This clone came up once. Its specificity is not known. General study findings and limits: Analysis was carried out at a later point, and it linked a missense DCLRE1C variant to TCR beta V- and J-gene trimming. Reported findings show TCR beta sequences accurately forecast HLA-A and HLA-B alleles in most subjects. At a 0.05 false discovery rate, a later analysis found some 18,000 TCR beta sequences to be associated with HLA alleles. Later examination showed HLA-associated TCR beta chains had greater clonal expansion than equally common others.

This PCR relied on a set of 60 Vbeta primers and 13 Jbeta primers. Data came from immunoSEQ multiplex PCR; TCRdb stores just in-frame clones and leaves some out. The data show 100,000 to 150,000 clones, approximately 78% seen once. The CDR3 is 17 amino acids. Germline CDR1 LNHDA, CDR2 SQIVND (reference sequence). With 3 bases removed from V and 0 bases from J, the gap between germline ends came to 15 bases. The sample comprised PBMCs. The source of this sequence is a woman in her thirties or forties in good health and CMV-seronegative. This chain joins TRBV19 and TRBJ1-5; D is possibly TRBD1 (5 bases). The CDR3 region has the DNA TGTGCCAGTAGTATGGCCTCGGGGGGATATAGCAATCAGCCCCAGCATTTT. Translating it yields CASSMASGGYSNQPQHF.